Below are 28 T cell receptor beta chains sequenced from a single sample in a study of blood T cells in healthy people across ages. Then a second PCR, running about 6 to 12 cycles, was carried out with a sample-barcoded 5' primer and a J-beta primer mix. MiXCR was run by TCRdb on the 5' RACE reads, yielding one entry per CDR3 protein. In the table there are fewer than 700,000 distinct CDR3 sequences, about 45% of which are singletons. What was sequenced was blood. Source of these receptors: a man at least 80 years old in good health.

The chain uses TRBV28 and TRBJ2-7; TRBD2 matches 7 bases. From germline, CDR1 is MDHEN and CDR2 SYDVKM. Germline trimming cut 7 bases from V and 3 bases from J; bases unmatched to any gene: 9. There are 14 residues in the CDR3. The CDR3 loop is CASNFGGGVYEQYF. CDR3 sequence (DNA): TGTGCCAGCAACTTTGGCGGGGGAGTCTACGAGCAGTACTTC.

This clonotype turned up a few times. The chain has TRBV7-9 and TRBJ1-1; 7 bases fit TRBD1. Losses at the gene ends were 3 bases for V and 4 bases for J; bases not matched to a gene: 5. Germline V lookup: CDR1 SEHNR, CDR2 FQNEAQ (reference sequence). The CDR3 runs to 14 residues. CDR3 nucleotide sequence: TGTGCCAGCAGCTTGAACAGGGGATTCACTGAAGCTTTCTTT. Its translation: CASSLNRGFTEAFF.

The rearrangement uses TRBV27 and TRBJ2-5; 10 nucleotides match TRBD2. This CDR3 is built from 15 residues. Trimming cost V 3 bases and J 5 bases; bases outside gene matches: 6. Germline CDR1 reads MNHEY; CDR2 reads SMNVEV (reference sequence). The CDR3 here is CASSFASGRGETQYF. As DNA, the CDR3 is TGTGCCAGCAGTTTCGCTAGCGGGAGAGGGGAGACCCAGTACTTC.

V and J are TRBV20-1 and TRBJ1-2; D not certain. V lost 3 bases, J lost 5 bases, and 10 bases lay in between. CDR3 length: 12 residues. Germline V gene sequence: CDR1 DFQATT, CDR2 SNEGSKA (reference sequence). In DNA form, the CDR3 reads TGCAGTGCTAGCCTGACGGGTTATGGCTACACCTTC. Its protein product is CSASLTGYGYTF.

In its sample, this clonotype was seen once. The J gene is TRBJ2-7, the V gene TRBV29-1, with D possibly being TRBD2 (7 bases). The CDR3 is 12 amino acids. Trimming removed 7 bases from V and 3 bases from J, with 13 bases in between. Germline V lookup: CDR1 SQVTM, CDR2 ANQGSEA. DNA for the CDR3: TGCAGCGGGGGGCGGGGGCGCTACGAGCAGTACTTC. Translated, it gives CSGGRGRYEQYF.

In regard to this clonotype: One end of the junction varies from germline; a read error may be responsible. The chain employs TRBV2 and TRBJ2-3; 15 positions agree with TRBD2. This CDR3 is 16 amino acids long. Germline CDR1 SNHLY, CDR2 FYNNEI. The CDR3 loop reads CANSGTSGRSTDTQYF. Written as DNA, the CDR3 is TGTGCCAACAGTGGGACTAGCGGGAGGAGCACAGATACGCAGTATTTT.

The V gene is TRBV27, the J gene TRBJ2-7, with D possibly TRBD2 on 5 matching bases. CDR3 length: 13 amino acids. Trimming took 5 bases from V and 7 from J, leaving 15 bases between them. Germline V gene data show CDR1 as MNHEY and CDR2 as SMNVEV (reference sequence). The CDR3, as DNA: TGTGCCAGCAGTAGCCTGAACACGGGGGAGCAGTACTTC. As protein: CASSSLNTGEQYF.

The rearrangement links TRBV6-6 to TRBJ2-1, with 8 nucleotides matching TRBD2. Trimming took 6 bases from V and 8 from J; bases not matched to a gene: 12. Germline V CDR1 and CDR2: MNHNY, SVGAGI (reference sequence). The CDR3 spans 15 residues. The CDR3 sequence: CASRVAGQHGHEQFF. The CDR3 DNA follows: TGTGCCAGCAGAGTAGCGGGACAACACGGCCATGAGCAGTTCTTC.

The chain recombines TRBV20-1 with TRBJ1-1; D remains unclear. Germline V gives CDR1 DFQATT, CDR2 SNEGSKA (reference sequence). CDR3 size: 13 residues. V gave up 4 bases and J gave up 3 bases, with 12 bases separating them. The CDR3 nucleotides are TGCAGTGCTATACGCGTATTGGACACTGAAGCTTTCTTT. This gives the protein CSAIRVLDTEAFF.

This clonotype was seen more than once but under ten times. At one boundary the junction diverges from the germline segment, which might be a read error. The chain links TRBV4-3 to TRBJ2-6, with D hard to call. The CDR3 covers 13 residues. Per germline, CDR1 LGHNA and CDR2 YSLEER. CDR3 protein: CPSSPAGANVLTF. The CDR3 region has the DNA TGCCCCAGCAGCCCAGCGGGGGCCAACGTCCTGACTTTC.

The chain has TRBV20-1 and TRBJ2-5; 11 bases are shared with TRBD2. J was trimmed by 2 bases and V by 3 bases; bases with no gene match: 8. This CDR3 has 16 residues. CDR1 and CDR2 (germline): DFQATT, SNEGSKA (reference sequence). The CDR3 DNA reads TGCAGTGCTAGCGGGACTAGCGGTAGAGGGCAAGAGACCCAGTACTTC. It translates to CSASGTSGRGQETQYF.

V and J are TRBV6-2 or TRBV6-3 and TRBJ2-3; D is perhaps TRBD1 (6 bases). Trimming stripped 5 bases from V and 2 bases from J, with 20 bases between. This CDR3 region has 17 residues. Germline V gene lookup returns CDR1 MNHEY and CDR2 SVGEGT. CDR3 sequence: CASSPHPQGSLTDTQYF. DNA of the CDR3: TGTGCCAGCAGTCCCCACCCTCAGGGGTCCCTCACAGATACGCAGTATTTT.

This chain links TRBV28 with TRBJ2-1; the match to TRBD2 covers 10 bases. Germline values: CDR1 MDHEN, CDR2 SYDVKM. V lost 4 bases and J lost 4; bases outside the gene matches: 7. This CDR3 is built from 16 residues. The CDR3 bases are TGTGCCAGCAGTTCGCTAGCGGGAGATGGATACAATGAGCAGTTCTTC. Its protein product is CASSSLAGDGYNEQFF.

This clonotype occurred a few times. The chain carries TRBV6-5 and TRBJ2-1; TRBD2 matches at 7 bases. Germline-derived CDR1 and CDR2 are MNHEY and SVGAGI. CDR3 length equals 16 residues. V trimming: 5 bases; J trimming: 0 bases; junction bases outside the gene matches: 7. CDR3 protein: CASSLTSDFSYNEQFF. As DNA, the CDR3 is TGTGCCAGCAGTCTCACTAGCGATTTCTCCTACAATGAGCAGTTCTTC.

This clonotype was observed a handful of times. This may arise from a read error, as a much more abundant clone is one base away. In DNA, the CDR3 is TGTGCCAGCAGCGTACTAGGCACAGATACGCAGTATTTT. Its protein product is CASSVLGTDTQYF. J is TRBJ2-3 and V is TRBV7-2, with a possible D match to TRBD2 (5 bases). This CDR3 region has 13 residues. Looked up from germline, CDR1 is SGHTA and CDR2 is FQGNSA. V was pared by 5 bases and J by 1 base, with 7 bases between.

This clonotype was counted only a few times. The chain combines TRBV4-2 with TRBJ1-3; TRBD1 matches at 7 bases. J gave up 4 bases and V 2 bases, and 5 bases lay outside the gene matches. The CDR3 has 15 residues. Germline V gene data show CDR1 as LGHNA and CDR2 as YNFKEQ. The CDR3 protein is CASSQTGVAGNTIYF. The CDR3 DNA is TGTGCCAGCAGCCAAACAGGGGTCGCCGGAAACACCATATATTTT.

For the CDR3, the DNA is TGCGCCAGCAGCGGAGGGACTAGCGGGTCGTACACAGATACGCAGTATTTT. It is translated as CASSGGTSGSYTDTQYF. This sequence joins TRBV4-1 and TRBJ2-3; TRBD2 aligns across 12 bases. The CDR3 loop spans 17 amino acids. Germline-derived CDR1 and CDR2 are MGHRA and YSYEKL. The junction had 8 bases not matched to a gene; V was cut back by 5 bases and J by 2 bases.

This clonotype is a singleton in its sample. The chain recombines TRBV7-9 with TRBJ1-2, with 7 bases that match TRBD1. The CDR3 is made up of 14 amino acids. Per germline, CDR1 SEHNR and CDR2 FQNEAQ (reference sequence). J was trimmed by 4 bases and V by 5 bases; bases with no gene match: 7. CDR3 nucleotides: TGTGCCAGCAGCGAGGGGGCGCAAACCTATGGCTACACCTTC. This sequence encodes CASSEGAQTYGYTF.

CDR3 in amino acids: CSARDWQGTEAFF. The CDR3, as DNA: TGCAGTGCTAGAGATTGGCAGGGGACTGAAGCTTTCTTT. J is TRBJ1-1 and V is TRBV20-1; possible D gene TRBD1, 6 bases. This CDR3 comprises 13 residues. Germline V gene sequence: CDR1 DFQATT, CDR2 SNEGSKA (reference sequence). V lost 0 bases to trimming and J lost 5 bases, with 10 bases between them.

The chain combines TRBV6-5 with TRBJ1-5; 8 nucleotides align to TRBD1. Germline values: CDR1 MNHEY, CDR2 SVGAGI. CDR3 size: 15 residues. The ends lost 2 bases at V and 7 bases at J; junction bases unmatched: 7. As DNA, the CDR3 is TGTGCCAGCAGTTACGACAGGGGTGGCGGACAGCCCCAGCATTTT. Its protein product is CASSYDRGGGQPQHF.

This clonotype was seen a single time. The junction shows a germline mismatch at one end, possibly a read error. The V gene is TRBV29-1, the J gene TRBJ2-2, with 9 nucleotides matching TRBD2. Germline V gene data show CDR1 as SQVTM and CDR2 as ANQGSEA. CDR3 length: 14 residues. In DNA form, the CDR3 reads TGCAGCGTCGAAGACGGCGGGGGGGCCGGGGAGCTGTTTTTT. This translates into CSVEDGGGAGELFF.

This clonotype was detected only a few times. The chain joins TRBV20-1 to TRBJ2-1; 7 nucleotides align to TRBD1. This CDR3 is built from 15 residues. V trimming: 4 bases; J trimming: 0 bases; junction bases outside the gene matches: 6. CDR1 is DFQATT and CDR2 is SNEGSKA in the germline V gene (reference sequence). DNA of the CDR3: TGCAGTGCTACGAAGGGACAGAGCTCCTACAATGAGCAGTTCTTC. Amino acids: CSATKGQSSYNEQFF.

This clonotype was observed a few times. The chain employs TRBV20-1 and TRBJ2-1; 11 nucleotides agree with TRBD2. Per the germline V gene, CDR1 is DFQATT and CDR2 is SNEGSKA (reference sequence). This CDR3 region has 16 residues. Trimming removed 6 bases from V and 7 bases from J; junction bases left unmatched: 14. CDR3 sequence (DNA): TGCAGTGCCCTTGGACTAGCGGGCCGGCCGGGGAATGAGCAGTTCTTC. This sequence encodes CSALGLAGRPGNEQFF.

This clonotype was counted between two and nine times. The chain combines TRBV12-3 or TRBV12-4 with TRBJ2-4; a weak D match, TRBD2 (6 bases). Trimming shortened V by 4 bases and J by 6 bases, and 19 bases separated the two germline ends. The CDR3 loop spans 16 amino acids. In DNA form, the CDR3 reads TGTGCCAGCAGTTCGATTGCGGGGTTCGATAGAAACATTCAGTACTTC. Translated, it gives CASSSIAGFDRNIQYF.

The V call is TRBV9, the J call TRBJ2-5; D call uncertain. CDR3 size: 14 residues. Deletions cut 0 bases from V and 0 bases from J, with 6 bases between. Germline lookup yields CDR1 SGDLS and CDR2 YYNGEE. The CDR3 DNA reads as TGTGCCAGCAGCGTAGGTGGGGACCAAGAGACCCAGTACTTC. It is translated as CASSVGGDQETQYF.

This clonotype has only a few counts. The chain recombines TRBV4-1 with TRBJ2-5; 8 nucleotides align to TRBD2. Germline assignment: CDR1 MGHRA and CDR2 YSYEKL. Unmatched junction bases numbered 10, after V lost 5 bases and J lost 2 bases. The CDR3 covers 16 residues. CDR3 loop: CASSLAGRTSQETQYF. The DNA for the CDR3 is TGCGCCAGCAGCTTAGCGGGGAGGACATCTCAAGAGACCCAGTACTTC.

This clonotype occurred a few times. The chain recombines TRBV10-3 with TRBJ2-4; D possibly corresponds to TRBD1 (5 bases). The assigned J gene may be wrong: the sequence end matches TRBJ2-7 better. The CDR3 has 12 amino acids. CDR1 and CDR2 (germline): ENHRY, SYGVKD. For the CDR3, the DNA is TGTGCCATCAGACCCGGGCAGGGCGAGCAGTACTTC. Amino acids: CAIRPGQGEQYF.

The gene calls are TRBV3-1 and TRBJ1-5, with unresolved D. Germline V gives CDR1 LGHDT, CDR2 YNNKEL (reference sequence). The CDR3 extends over 14 amino acids. V gave up 1 base and J gave up 7 bases, with 11 bases separating them. DNA for the CDR3: TGTGCCAGCAGCCAAGGCCTAGTGGGACAGCCCCAGCATTTT. This gives the protein CASSQGLVGQPQHF.